The 21 T cell receptor beta chains below all came from one sample that was sequenced in a study of human T cells and chemical hapten exposure. TCRdb redid the calling of the RACE reads with MiXCR, one entry per CDR3 protein. This table has about 79,000 distinct CDR3 sequences, approximately 8.6% appearing once. Time point specified: healthy volunteer bleed at 6 weeks. The starting material, unfractionated whole blood, was used for total RNA extraction. Material: whole blood. The receptors come from a male donor in good health. Some clones in this sample may be carry-over from other donors' samples.

This clonotype was seen a handful of times. J is TRBJ1-6 and V is TRBV10-3; D is uncertain. V lost 7 bases and J lost 13, with 8 bases in between. The CDR3 runs 10 residues. Per germline, CDR1 ENHRY and CDR2 SYGVKD. This CDR3 reads CAIILEPLHF. For the CDR3, the DNA is TGTGCCATCATTCTAGAGCCCCTCCACTTT.

In this sample, this clonotype turned up a few times. This chain joins TRBV5-1 and TRBJ2-1; tentative D call: TRBD1 (5 bases). The germline V and J ends were trimmed by 2 bases and 9 bases, with 15 bases remaining between them. Germline-derived CDR1 and CDR2 are SGHRS and YFSETQ. The CDR3 covers 14 residues. The CDR3 sequence: CASSLGAPTGEQFF. The CDR3 nucleotides read TGCGCCAGCAGCTTAGGGGCGCCTACCGGTGAGCAGTTCTTC.

The V call is TRBV10-2, the J call TRBJ1-4; D unresolved. This CDR3 is 14 amino acids long. Germline lookup yields CDR1 WSHSY and CDR2 SAAADI. V was pared by 0 bases and J by 3 bases, with 5 bases between. The CDR3: CASSESSPNEKLFF. For the CDR3, the DNA is TGCGCCAGCAGTGAGTCTTCCCCTAATGAAAAACTGTTTTTT.

This clonotype was counted at least ten times. The V and J genes are TRBV7-9 and TRBJ2-7; a weak D match, TRBD1 (6 bases). Germline-derived CDR1 and CDR2 are SEHNR and FQNEAQ (reference sequence). Trimming removed 3 bases from V and 1 base from J, with 10 bases in between. This CDR3 has 14 amino acids. The CDR3: CASSFTGSSYEQYF. CDR3 coding DNA: TGTGCCAGCAGCTTTACAGGGTCTTCCTACGAGCAGTACTTC. The variable domain in full, completed from reference TRBV7-9 and TRBJ2-7, reads DTGVSQNPRHKITKRGQNVTFRCDPISEHNRLYWYRQTLGQGPEFLTYFQNEAQLEKSRLLSDRFSAERPKGSFSTLEIQRTEQGDSAMYLCASSFTGSSYEQYFGPGTRLTVT.

This clonotype has just a few counts. The J gene is TRBJ2-3, the V gene TRBV12-1. TRBV12-1 is labeled a pseudogene. This CDR3 region has 11 residues. This CDR3 is CASSFDHTQYF. The DNA for the CDR3 is TGTGCCAGCAGCTTTGACCATACGCAGTATTTT.

The table lists this clonotype with a few counts. This chain uses TRBV3-1 with TRBJ2-6; perhaps D is TRBD1 or TRBD2 (5 bases each). V was clipped by 1 base and J by 0 bases, with 25 bases between them. The CDR3 spans 22 residues. Germline V gives CDR1 LGHDT, CDR2 YNNKEL (reference sequence). The CDR3: CASSQVVANRDGAFSGANVLTF. DNA of the CDR3: TGTGCCAGCAGCCAAGTCGTGGCAAACCGGGACGGAGCTTTCTCTGGGGCCAACGTCCTGACTTTC.

This clonotype has only a few counts. This chain connects TRBV20-1 to TRBJ1-2; D unresolved. There are 14 residues in the CDR3. Trimming took 0 bases from V and 1 from J, leaving 9 bases between them. Germline assignment: CDR1 DFQATT and CDR2 SNEGSKA (reference sequence). CDR3 sequence reads: CSARDLVLNYGYTF. CDR3 coding DNA: TGCAGTGCTAGAGATCTGGTTCTTAACTATGGCTACACCTTC.

The chain uses TRBV29-1 and TRBJ2-3, with TRBD2 matching 8 bases. Trimming cost V 1 base and J 6 bases; bases outside gene matches: 6. This CDR3 comprises 14 residues. Germline V gene sequence: CDR1 SQVTM, CDR2 ANQGSEA. This chain's CDR3 is CSVEGSGAGDTQYF. DNA of the CDR3: TGCAGCGTTGAAGGTAGCGGGGCAGGGGATACGCAGTATTTT.

The count of this clonotype is one. The V and J genes are TRBV14 and TRBJ1-1; 8 bases are shared with TRBD1. Unmatched junction bases numbered 8, after V lost 2 bases and J lost 6 bases. The CDR3 covers 15 residues. Germline CDR1 and CDR2: SGHDN and FVKESK. In DNA form, the CDR3 reads TGTGCCAGCAGCCAACACAGGGGGACCGGGGCTGAAGCTTTCTTT. Protein sequence: CASSQHRGTGAEAFF.

The V call is TRBV13, the J call TRBJ1-1; 7 bases are shared with TRBD1. Germline CDR1 PRHDT, CDR2 FYEKMQ (reference sequence). The CDR3 spans 13 residues. Germline trimming cut 3 bases from V and 7 bases from J; bases unmatched to any gene: 5. The CDR3 sequence: CASSFTGVGEAFF. CDR3 sequence (DNA): TGTGCCAGCAGCTTTACAGGGGTAGGTGAAGCTTTCTTT.

V usage is TRBV27 and J usage is TRBJ2-7; 12 nucleotides line up with TRBD2. Per the germline V gene, CDR1 is MNHEY and CDR2 is SMNVEV (reference sequence). The CDR3 totals 16 residues. The trim removed 6 bases at V and 3 bases at J, leaving 9 bases unmatched. CDR3 protein: CASSPPSGRAFYEQYF. CDR3 DNA: TGTGCCAGCAGCCCCCCTAGCGGGAGGGCCTTCTACGAGCAGTACTTC.

This clonotype is deemed medium-sized (0.01 to 0.1%). The chain carries TRBV5-1 and TRBJ2-3, with TRBD2 as a possible D gene (5 bases). This CDR3 spans 13 amino acids. Germline loops: CDR1 SGHRS, CDR2 YFSETQ. Trimming cost V 0 bases and J 6 bases, with 8 bases left between them. Written as DNA, the CDR3 is TGCGCCAGCAGCTTGGACCAGCGGGATACGCAGTATTTT. It specifies CASSLDQRDTQYF. The variable domain in full, completed from reference TRBV5-1 and TRBJ2-3, reads KAGVTQTPRYLIKTRGQQVTLSCSPISGHRSVSWYQQTPGQGLQFLFEYFSETQRNKGNFPGRFSGRQFSNSRSEMNVSTLELGDSALYLCASSLDQRDTQYFGPGTRLTVL.

This clonotype turned up a few times. The gene calls are TRBV4-2 and TRBJ1-1; 7 bases fit TRBD1. The length of the CDR3 is 14 residues. Germline loops: CDR1 LGHNA, CDR2 YNFKEQ. Trimming at V came to 1 base and at J to 2 bases, leaving 1 base not matched to a gene. Here the CDR3 reads CASSQGDRNTEAFF. DNA of the CDR3: TGTGCCAGCAGCCAAGGGGACAGAAACACTGAAGCTTTCTTT.

This chain uses TRBV20-1 with TRBJ2-7; TRBD2 agrees at 10 bases. There are 14 residues in the CDR3. The J segment lost 2 bases and the V segment lost 2 bases, leaving 3 bases of the junction unmatched. CDR1 is DFQATT and CDR2 is SNEGSKA in the germline V gene (reference sequence). CDR3 DNA: TGCAGTGCTAGAACCACTAGCGGGACCTACGAGCAGTACTTC. It specifies CSARTTSGTYEQYF.

The V call is TRBV12-3 or TRBV12-4, the J call TRBJ1-1; D is uncertain. This CDR3 spans 13 amino acids. V was trimmed by 5 bases and J by 5 bases, leaving 12 bases between them. For the CDR3, the DNA is TGTGCCAGCAGTACGACACCCAGGACTGAAGCTTTCTTT. Its translation is CASSTTPRTEAFF.

This clonotype showed up just a few times. This sequence joins TRBV5-4 and TRBJ2-5; TRBD1 aligns across 7 bases. V shed 2 bases, J shed 3 bases, and the junction held 10 bases outside the gene matches. The CDR3 length is 16 residues. The germline V gene encodes CDR1 SGHNT and CDR2 YYREEE (reference sequence). In DNA, the CDR3 is TGTGCCAGCAGCTTACCAACCGGGACAGCGGAAGAGACCCAGTACTTC. It yields the protein CASSLPTGTAEETQYF.

This clonotype was seen more than once but under ten times. The rearrangement joins TRBV9 to TRBJ2-4; TRBD2 matches at 16 bases. The trim removed 2 bases at V and 1 base at J, leaving 9 bases unmatched. Per germline, CDR1 SGDLS and CDR2 YYNGEE. This CDR3 has 20 amino acids. For the CDR3, the DNA is TGTGCCAGCAGCGTTGGGACTAGCGGGGGGGCGGGGTTGGCCAAAAACATTCAGTACTTC. It translates to CASSVGTSGGAGLAKNIQYF.

This clonotype was seen only a few times. The J gene is TRBJ2-5, the V gene TRBV6-5; TRBD2 matches at 9 bases. The length of the CDR3 is 17 residues. V lost 0 bases to trimming and J lost 3 bases; unmatched junction nucleotides: 8. CDR1 is MNHEY and CDR2 is SVGAGI in the germline V gene. The CDR3 spells CASSYSTPPSGEETQYF. The CDR3 region has the DNA TGTGCCAGCAGTTACTCGACCCCTCCTAGCGGGGAAGAGACCCAGTACTTC.

This clonotype was picked up many times. The chain combines TRBV27 with TRBJ2-7, with TRBD1 matching 8 bases. The CDR3 length is 15 residues. CDR1 MNHEY and CDR2 SMNVEV come from the germline V gene (reference sequence). V lost 0 bases and J lost 4; bases outside the gene matches: 5. DNA of the CDR3: TGTGCCAGCAGTTTATCATCAGGGGGCGAATACGAGCAGTACTTC. This sequence encodes CASSLSSGGEYEQYF.

This clonotype was counted ten times or more. The chain combines TRBV27 with TRBJ2-7, with 7 bases matching TRBD1. Germline V CDR1 and CDR2: MNHEY, SMNVEV (reference sequence). Trimming cost V 3 bases and J 2 bases; bases outside gene matches: 1. The CDR3 consists of 13 residues. The chain's CDR3 is CASSFGQAYEQYF. Written as DNA, the CDR3 is TGTGCCAGCAGTTTCGGACAGGCCTACGAGCAGTACTTC.

This chain joins TRBV3-1 and TRBJ1-1; a possible D gene is TRBD1 (5 bases). Germline V CDR1 and CDR2: LGHDT, YNNKEL (reference sequence). This CDR3 contains 18 residues. Trimming shortened V by 3 bases and J by 1 base, and 21 bases separated the two germline ends. The CDR3 region is CASSHNGLGLRGNTEAFF. The CDR3 region has the DNA TGTGCCAGCAGCCACAATGGGTTGGGACTAAGGGGGAACACTGAAGCTTTCTTT. Complete variable domain (other parts from reference TRBV3-1 and TRBJ1-1): DTAVSQTPKYLVTQMGNDKSIKCEQNLGHDTMYWYKQDSKKFLKIMFSYNNKELIINETVPNRFSPKSPDKAHLNLHINSLELGDSAVYFCASSHNGLGLRGNTEAFFGQGTRLTVV.